Listed below are T cell receptor beta chains from one sample, sequenced in a study of shared clonotypes between healthy human individuals. The data were produced by immunoSEQ multiplex PCR, yet TCRdb's version contains in-frame clones alone and is incomplete. In the table there are about 2.1 million clones, over 85% of which are singletons. Sample: naive CD8+ T cells from PBMCs. The receptors originated from a man aged 18 to 30 in good health. Some clones in this sample may be carry-over from other donors' samples. CDR3s leave out the opening cysteine and the closing phenylalanine or tryptophan. Fields, in order: D gene, V gene, J gene, CDR3 protein. D genes are given only for firm matches.

d_call: TRBD2
v_call: TRBV5-1
j_call: TRBJ2-2
cdr3_aa: ASSPDLAGGPAGELF

d_call: -
v_call: TRBV19
j_call: TRBJ1-1
cdr3_aa: ASSYRPNTEAF

d_call: TRBD2
v_call: TRBV18
j_call: TRBJ2-1
cdr3_aa: ASSPSGLAAYNEQF

d_call: -
v_call: TRBV21-1
j_call: TRBJ1-1
cdr3_aa: ASSNTTYPERAF

d_call: -
v_call: TRBV27
j_call: TRBJ2-1
cdr3_aa: ASSLQGGSSYNEQF

d_call: TRBD1
v_call: TRBV18
j_call: TRBJ2-7
cdr3_aa: ASSTTGTLLEEQY

d_call: TRBD2
v_call: TRBV30
j_call: TRBJ2-7
cdr3_aa: AWSVTGGPIYLPEQY

d_call: -
v_call: TRBV7-9
j_call: TRBJ2-3
cdr3_aa: ASSLAIGQLTDTQY

d_call: -
v_call: TRBV12-5
j_call: TRBJ1-5
cdr3_aa: ASAYSNQPQH

d_call: -
v_call: TRBV25-1
j_call: TRBJ2-7
cdr3_aa: ASEQSRGNEQY

d_call: -
v_call: TRBV5-6
j_call: TRBJ2-5
cdr3_aa: ASSFRETQY

d_call: -
v_call: TRBV5-6
j_call: TRBJ2-3
cdr3_aa: ASSFWGRTDTQY

d_call: -
v_call: TRBV7-9
j_call: TRBJ2-7
cdr3_aa: ASRSGLDPYEQY

d_call: TRBD2
v_call: TRBV5-1
j_call: TRBJ2-1
cdr3_aa: ASSLSALGGGTYNEQF

d_call: -
v_call: TRBV5-1
j_call: TRBJ1-1
cdr3_aa: ASSLGARVGETEAF

d_call: -
v_call: TRBV6-5
j_call: TRBJ1-4
cdr3_aa: ASSLLGQANEKLF

d_call: -
v_call: TRBV5-4
j_call: TRBJ1-1
cdr3_aa: ASSLGPTGASTEAF

d_call: TRBD2
v_call: TRBV7-9
j_call: TRBJ2-1
cdr3_aa: ASSARTSSYNEQF

d_call: -
v_call: TRBV6-6
j_call: TRBJ1-2
cdr3_aa: ASSFTSGQGYT

d_call: -
v_call: TRBV4-2
j_call: TRBJ1-3
cdr3_aa: ASSQDKQGGNTIY

d_call: -
v_call: TRBV9
j_call: TRBJ2-7
cdr3_aa: ASSPPSYEQY

d_call: TRBD1
v_call: TRBV6-5
j_call: TRBJ2-2
cdr3_aa: ASSYTRDRGAGELF

d_call: -
v_call: TRBV28
j_call: TRBJ2-7
cdr3_aa: ASSPPYIGSYEQY

d_call: TRBD2
v_call: TRBV5-1
j_call: TRBJ2-1
cdr3_aa: ASSLNILGLSGSSHNEQF

d_call: -
v_call: TRBV6-5
j_call: TRBJ1-1
cdr3_aa: ASSYSRTGSNTEAF

d_call: TRBD2
v_call: TRBV7-6
j_call: TRBJ2-5
cdr3_aa: ASSLLAGVPQETQY

d_call: TRBD1
v_call: TRBV19
j_call: TRBJ2-5
cdr3_aa: ASSIGTGVYETQY

d_call: TRBD2
v_call: TRBV9
j_call: TRBJ2-3
cdr3_aa: ASSVGGGARTDTQY

d_call: -
v_call: TRBV27
j_call: TRBJ1-2
cdr3_aa: ASSFSKGYGYT

d_call: -
v_call: TRBV7-9
j_call: TRBJ1-1
cdr3_aa: ASSPLGRVHWNTEAF

d_call: TRBD2
v_call: TRBV25-1
j_call: TRBJ2-5
cdr3_aa: ASRGAIGREGRETQY

d_call: TRBD2
v_call: TRBV7-9
j_call: TRBJ2-3
cdr3_aa: ATQTSGNPDTQY

d_call: -
v_call: TRBV9
j_call: TRBJ2-1
cdr3_aa: ASSVVNGGNYNEQF

d_call: -
v_call: TRBV6-5
j_call: TRBJ2-1
cdr3_aa: ASSLGAGRNEQF

d_call: -
v_call: TRBV6-1
j_call: TRBJ1-2
cdr3_aa: ASSGTSFVVAYT

d_call: -
v_call: TRBV29-1
j_call: TRBJ2-7
cdr3_aa: STRVTGGGEQY

d_call: TRBD1
v_call: TRBV12-5
j_call: TRBJ2-3
cdr3_aa: ASAGTGRADTQY

d_call: -
v_call: TRBV28
j_call: TRBJ2-3
cdr3_aa: ASSLGTPPDTQY

d_call: -
v_call: TRBV4-2
j_call: TRBJ2-7
cdr3_aa: ASSQDGRPYEQY

d_call: -
v_call: TRBV4-3
j_call: TRBJ2-5
cdr3_aa: ASSQDKALWETQY

d_call: TRBD1
v_call: TRBV9
j_call: TRBJ2-5
cdr3_aa: ASSPPGTGFQETQY

d_call: TRBD1
v_call: TRBV6-5
j_call: TRBJ2-7
cdr3_aa: ASSYSQGASYEQY